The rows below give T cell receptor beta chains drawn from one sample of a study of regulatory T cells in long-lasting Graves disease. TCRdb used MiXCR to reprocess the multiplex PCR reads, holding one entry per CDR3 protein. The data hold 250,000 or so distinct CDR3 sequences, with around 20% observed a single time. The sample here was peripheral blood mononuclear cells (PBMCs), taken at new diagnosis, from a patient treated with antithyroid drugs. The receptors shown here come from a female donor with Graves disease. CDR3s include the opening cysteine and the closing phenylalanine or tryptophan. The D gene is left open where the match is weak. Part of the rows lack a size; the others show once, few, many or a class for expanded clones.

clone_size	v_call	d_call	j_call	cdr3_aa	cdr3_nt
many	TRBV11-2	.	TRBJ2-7	CASSLGGWGPFYEQYF	TGTGCCAGCAGCTTAGGGGGGTGGGGGCCATTCTACGAGCAGTACTTC
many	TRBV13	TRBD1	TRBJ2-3	CASSLVLQGADTQYF	TGTGCCAGCAGCTTAGTACTACAGGGGGCAGATACGCAGTATTTT
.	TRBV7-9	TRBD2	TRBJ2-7	CASSDRLLAGLSSYEQYF	TGTGCCAGCAGCGACCGGCTGCTAGCGGGGTTGAGCTCCTACGAGCAGTACTTC
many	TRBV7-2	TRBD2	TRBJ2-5	CASSPGQGLAGGLQETQYF	TGTGCCAGCAGCCCAGGGCAGGGACTAGCGGGGGGCCTCCAAGAGACCCAGTACTTC
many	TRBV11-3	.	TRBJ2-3	CASSLEGGTDTQYF	TGTGCCAGCAGCTTAGAGGGCGGGACCGATACGCAGTATTTT
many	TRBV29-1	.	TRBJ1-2	CSYTNFNYGYTF	TGCAGCTATACAAACTTTAACTATGGCTACACCTTC
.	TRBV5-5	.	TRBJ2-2	CASSDRDITGELFF	TGTGCCAGCAGCGATCGGGACATTACCGGGGAGCTGTTTTTT
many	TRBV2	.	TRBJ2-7	CASSMTGYEQYF	TGTGCCAGCAGTATGACAGGATACGAGCAGTACTTC
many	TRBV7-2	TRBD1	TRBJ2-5	CASSHGQGGGETQYF	TGTGCCAGCAGCCATGGACAGGGTGGAGGAGAGACCCAGTACTTC
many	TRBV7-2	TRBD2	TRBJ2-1	CASSLAGGPYYNEQFF	TGTGCCAGCAGCTTAGCGGGAGGGCCGTATTACAATGAGCAGTTCTTC
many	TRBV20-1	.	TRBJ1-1	CSASHHKTVNTEAFF	TGCAGTGCTAGCCATCACAAGACGGTGAACACTGAAGCTTTCTTT
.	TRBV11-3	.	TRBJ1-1	CASSLSQGTEAFF	TGTGCCAGCAGCTTAAGTCAGGGCACTGAAGCTTTCTTT
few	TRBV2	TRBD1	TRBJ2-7	CASRSGTGIHEQYF	TGTGCCAGCAGGTCCGGGACAGGGATTCACGAGCAGTACTTC
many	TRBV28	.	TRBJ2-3	CASSRRQFTDTQYF	TGTGCCAGCAGTAGGCGACAGTTCACAGATACGCAGTATTTT
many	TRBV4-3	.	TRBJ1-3	CASSQDEGGSGNTIYF	TGCGCCAGCAGCCAAGACGAGGGAGGCTCTGGAAACACCATATATTTT
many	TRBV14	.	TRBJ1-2	CASSQDPSNYGYTF	TGTGCCAGCAGCCAAGACCCTTCAAACTATGGCTACACCTTC
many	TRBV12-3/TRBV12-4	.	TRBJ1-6	CASSQWTDNSPLHF	TGTGCCAGCAGCCAATGGACAGATAATTCACCCCTCCACTTT
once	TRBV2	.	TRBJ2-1	CASTPRQGDNEQFF	TGTGCCAGCACTCCCCGGCAGGGCGACAATGAGCAGTTCTTC
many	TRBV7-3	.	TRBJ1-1	CASRADLRAEAFF	TGTGCCAGCAGAGCGGACCTGAGGGCTGAAGCTTTCTTT
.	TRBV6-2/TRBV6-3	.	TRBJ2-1	CASSYSPSGHNEQFF	TGTGCCAGCAGTTACTCCCCCTCCGGGCACAATGAGCAGTTCTTC
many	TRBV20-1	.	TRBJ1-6	CSARDPWTNNSPLHF	TGCAGTGCTAGAGATCCGTGGACTAATAATTCACCCCTCCACTTT
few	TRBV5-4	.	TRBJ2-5	CASSLQPAETQYF	TGTGCCAGCAGCTTGCAACCCGCAGAGACCCAGTACTTC
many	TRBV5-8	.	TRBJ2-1	CASGVGFNEQFF	TGTGCCAGCGGGGTAGGGTTCAATGAGCAGTTCTTC
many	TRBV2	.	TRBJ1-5	CASRRTISNQPQHF	TGTGCCAGCAGACGGACAATTAGCAATCAGCCCCAGCATTTT
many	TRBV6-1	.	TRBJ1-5	CASSDPGGRLGNSNQPQHF	TGTGCCAGCAGCGACCCGGGAGGGCGTTTGGGAAATAGCAATCAGCCCCAGCATTTT
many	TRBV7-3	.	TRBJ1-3	CASSLTGSSGNTIYF	TGTGCCAGCAGCTTAACGGGGAGCTCTGGAAACACCATATATTTT
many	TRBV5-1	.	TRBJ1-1	CASSMGHPGDTEAFF	TGCGCCAGCAGCATGGGACACCCCGGGGACACTGAAGCTTTCTTT
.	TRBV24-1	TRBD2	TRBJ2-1	CATSDLRTSGYNEQLF	TGTGCCACCAGTGATTTGAGGACTAGCGGATACAATGAGCAGTTATTC
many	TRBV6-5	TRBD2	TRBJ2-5	CASSYGGLAGAIQETQYF	TGTGCCAGCAGTTACGGAGGACTAGCGGGGGCCATCCAAGAGACCCAGTACTTC
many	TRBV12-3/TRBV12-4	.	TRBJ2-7	CASSGVLVGSQWPTYEQYF	TGTGCCAGCAGTGGGGTGTTGGTGGGATCTCAATGGCCTACCTACGAGCAGTACTTC
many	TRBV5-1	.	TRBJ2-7	CASSLAGTYEQYF	TGCGCCAGCAGCTTGGCGGGGACCTACGAGCAGTACTTC
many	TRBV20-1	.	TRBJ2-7	CSALDSSSYEQYF	TGCAGTGCTCTGGACAGCTCATCCTACGAGCAGTACTTC
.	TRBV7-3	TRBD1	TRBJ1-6	CASSPPLPVGTGVSPLHF	TGTGCCAGCAGCCCACCCCTTCCGGTAGGGACAGGGGTGTCACCCCTCCACTTT
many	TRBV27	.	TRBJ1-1	CASSLTRSLMNTEAFF	TGTGCCAGCAGTTTAACAAGGTCCCTGATGAACACTGAAGCTTTCTTT
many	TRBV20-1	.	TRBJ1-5	CSARIPFGVYSNQPQHF	TGCAGTGCTAGAATTCCATTCGGGGTCTATAGCAATCAGCCCCAGCATTTT
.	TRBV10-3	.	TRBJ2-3	CASGPQVDTQYF	TGTGCCTCCGGGCCCCAGGTAGATACGCAGTATTTT
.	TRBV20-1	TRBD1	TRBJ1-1	CSVGRTGNTEAFF	TGCAGTGTGGGAAGGACAGGGAACACTGAAGCTTTCTTT
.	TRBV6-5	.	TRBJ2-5	CASSYYSTVKETQYF	TGTGCCAGCAGTTACTATTCGACAGTAAAAGAGACCCAGTACTTC
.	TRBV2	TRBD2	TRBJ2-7	CASSEELAGGPKEQYF	TGTGCCAGCAGTGAAGAACTAGCGGGGGGGCCGAAAGAGCAGTACTTC
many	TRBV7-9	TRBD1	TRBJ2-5	CASSLGTGKGETQYF	TGTGCCAGCAGTTTGGGGACAGGGAAGGGAGAGACCCAGTACTTC
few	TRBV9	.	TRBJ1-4	CASSHPRWEDKLFF	TGTGCCAGCAGCCATCCCCGGTGGGAGGATAAACTGTTTTTT
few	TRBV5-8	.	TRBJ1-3	CASSGQGRNTIYF	TGTGCCAGCAGTGGCCAGGGGCGAAACACCATATATTTT
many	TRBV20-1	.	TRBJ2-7	CSAGGGPSYEQYF	TGCAGTGCAGGGGGGGGGCCCTCCTACGAGCAGTACTTC
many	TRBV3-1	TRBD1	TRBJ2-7	CASSPGQALSYEQYF	TGTGCCAGCAGCCCGGGACAGGCCCTTTCCTACGAGCAGTACTTC